The 18 T cell receptor beta chains in this list originate from one sample, sequenced in a study of control samples from healthy donors and cancer patients. Clones were read by immunoSEQ multiplex PCR, and TCRdb kept only the in-frame ones, dropping some. This sample has about 140,000 clones, with around 90% found just once. Sequencing used blood. The receptors stem from a man aged 18 to 30 in good health.

The rearrangement uses TRBV5-1 and TRBJ2-2, with 9 bases matching TRBD1. The V gene's germline CDR1 is SGHRS and CDR2 YFSETQ. This CDR3 has 16 residues. Losses at the gene ends were 4 bases for V and 4 bases for J; bases not matched to a gene: 8. CDR3 amino acids: CASSRTGGSATGELFF. CDR3 DNA sequence: TGCGCCAGCAGCCGTACAGGGGGCTCTGCCACCGGGGAGCTGTTTTTT.

The V and J genes are TRBV5-4 and TRBJ2-3; the match to TRBD1 covers 8 bases. The V gene's germline CDR1 is SGHNT and CDR2 YYREEE (reference sequence). The CDR3 spans 17 residues. The V segment lost 4 bases and the J segment 4 bases; nucleotides outside the gene matches: 14. Here the CDR3 reads CASSPYPDRVGPDTQYF. The CDR3, as DNA: TGTGCCAGCAGCCCCTACCCGGACAGGGTCGGACCAGATACGCAGTATTTT.

This chain connects TRBV28 to TRBJ1-4; 8 positions match TRBD1. CDR1 and CDR2 (germline): MDHEN, SYDVKM. The CDR3 totals 14 residues. The V and J ends lost 7 bases and 7 bases, in that order; junction bases with no gene match: 8. CDR3 DNA: TGTGCCAGCAAGTCAGGGGGCAGGGGTGAAAAACTGTTTTTT. Residues: CASKSGGRGEKLFF.

J is TRBJ1-5 and V is TRBV5-6; D is perhaps TRBD1 (6 bases). Germline-derived CDR1 and CDR2 are SGHDT and YYEEEE. The V gene lost 2 bases and the J gene lost 7 bases, with 13 bases spanning the gap. The CDR3 spans 14 residues. In DNA form, the CDR3 reads TGTGCCAGCAGCTTCAGGGGAGAAGGGCAGCCCCAGCATTTT. Amino acid sequence: CASSFRGEGQPQHF.

The gene calls are TRBV10-3 and TRBJ2-5; the match to TRBD2 covers 8 bases. From germline, CDR1 is ENHRY and CDR2 SYGVKD. The V and J ends lost 11 bases and 3 bases, in that order; junction bases with no gene match: 11. The CDR3 sequence is 14 residues long. Here the CDR3 DNA reads TGTGCCGCCCACGGGGGGGGAGGAAAAGAGACCCAGTACTTC. As protein: CAAHGGGGKETQYF.

The chain links TRBV5-1 to TRBJ2-7; TRBD2 is a possible D gene (6 bases). In germline, CDR1 is SGHRS, CDR2 YFSETQ. Trimming removed 0 bases at V and 6 bases at J, with 16 bases between. The CDR3 covers 15 residues. The CDR3: CASSLGLAGTGEQYF. The CDR3 DNA follows: TGCGCCAGCAGCTTGGGGTTGGCAGGGACTGGCGAGCAGTACTTC.

The table lists this clone with a few counts. This chain uses TRBV13 with TRBJ2-3, with 13 nucleotides matching TRBD2. Germline assignment: CDR1 PRHDT and CDR2 FYEKMQ (reference sequence). The CDR3 spans 17 residues. With 1 base clipped from V and 2 bases from J, the junction kept 3 bases outside the gene matches. CDR3 bases: TGTGCCAGCAGCTTAGTAGGACTAGCGGGGGACACAGATACGCAGTATTTT. Protein sequence: CASSLVGLAGDTDTQYF.

The V call is TRBV5-1, the J call TRBJ1-2, with D possibly TRBD1 on 5 matching bases. The CDR3 has 15 amino acids. The germline CDR1 and CDR2 sequences are SGHRS and YFSETQ. V lost 3 bases and J 3 bases, leaving 15 bases between the germline ends. CDR3 region: CASSYGTPNDYGYTF. CDR3 nucleotides: TGCGCCAGCAGCTACGGGACCCCCAACGACTATGGCTACACCTTC.

This clone was found once. V gene TRBV11-2 combines with J gene TRBJ1-1; D may be TRBD1 (5 bases). Trimming cost V 5 bases and J 4 bases, with 14 bases left between them. In germline, CDR1 is SGHAT, CDR2 FQNNGV. This CDR3 has 14 amino acids. CDR3 residues: CASSHGRGATEAFF. The CDR3 bases are TGTGCCAGCAGCCACGGGCGCGGGGCCACTGAAGCTTTCTTT.

This chain links TRBV5-5 with TRBJ2-7, with 7 bases aligning to TRBD1. The V gene's germline CDR1 is SGHKS and CDR2 YYEKEE (reference sequence). CDR3 size: 13 residues. V lost 7 bases, J lost 0 bases, and 4 bases stayed unmatched. The CDR3 loop is CASLGDSSYEQYF. The CDR3, as DNA: TGTGCCAGCCTAGGGGACAGCTCCTACGAGCAGTACTTC.

In its sample, this clone was seen a few times. The chain employs TRBV20-1 and TRBJ1-2; D is ambiguous. This CDR3 comprises 10 residues. Looked up from germline, CDR1 is DFQATT and CDR2 is SNEGSKA (reference sequence). The germline V and J ends were trimmed by 5 bases and 5 bases, with 6 bases remaining between them. CDR3 protein: CSAVNYGYTF. Written as DNA, the CDR3 is TGCAGTGCTGTAAATTATGGCTACACCTTC.

This sequence joins TRBV6-4 and TRBJ1-5; D possibly corresponds to TRBD1 (5 bases). This CDR3 is 16 amino acids long. Looked up from germline, CDR1 is MRHNA and CDR2 is SNTAGT. The V and J ends lost 2 bases and 0 bases respectively, with 11 bases between them. The CDR3 sequence is CASSDRPDSSNQPQHF. The CDR3 bases are TGTGCCAGCAGTGACCGTCCCGACAGTAGCAATCAGCCCCAGCATTTT.

On this clone: This specimen includes other DNA sequences encoding the same CDR3. This chain connects TRBV29-1 to TRBJ2-7; D is tentatively TRBD1 or TRBD2 (6 bases each). The CDR3 sequence is 15 residues long. The V end lost 4 bases, the J end lost 7 bases, and 23 bases lay between the germline ends. Germline V lookup: CDR1 SQVTM, CDR2 ANQGSEA. The CDR3 sequence: CSVGGGGGRNVEQYF. DNA for the CDR3: TGCAGCGTTGGGGGCGGAGGGGGTCGTAATGTGGAGCAGTACTTC.

This clone was detected once. The chain joins TRBV24-1 to TRBJ1-2, with D tentatively TRBD1 (5 bases). The CDR3 has 13 amino acids. Germline V gene lookup returns CDR1 KGHDR and CDR2 SFDVKD. Trimming took off 4 bases at V and 14 bases at J, with 19 bases between the two ends. For the CDR3, the DNA is TGTGCCACCAGTGAAACCGGGACGGGCGCTATAACCTTC. This codes for CATSETGTGAITF.

J is TRBJ1-2 and V is TRBV28, with 9 bases identical to TRBD1. Trimming removed 4 bases from V and 0 bases from J; junction bases left unmatched: 6. Germline values: CDR1 MDHEN, CDR2 SYDVKM. CDR3 length: 16 amino acids. This CDR3 reads CASSSGQGPTNYGYTF. In nucleotides, the CDR3 is TGTGCCAGCAGTTCCGGACAGGGGCCAACTAACTATGGCTACACCTTC.

This sequence joins TRBV19 and TRBJ2-7, with TRBD1 as a possible D gene (6 bases). The germline V and J ends were trimmed by 3 bases and 5 bases, with 20 bases remaining between them. Germline values: CDR1 LNHDA, CDR2 SQIVND (reference sequence). This CDR3 is 16 amino acids long. In nucleotides, the CDR3 is TGTGCCAGTAGTATGACGCCCTCAGGGGCTCGGAACGAGCAGTACTTC. Amino acids: CASSMTPSGARNEQYF. Drawing the rest from reference TRBV19 and TRBJ2-7, the complete variable domain is DGGITQSPKYLFRKEGQNVTLSCEQNLNHDAMYWYRQDPGQGLRLIYYSQIVNDFQKGDIAEGYSVSREKKESFPLTVTSAQKNPTAFYLCASSMTPSGARNEQYFGPGTRLTVT.

The genes are TRBV6-2 or TRBV6-3 and TRBJ2-1; possibly TRBD1 or TRBD2 for D (5 bases each). The germline gives CDR1 MNHEY, CDR2 SVGEGT. Deletions cut 5 bases from V and 5 bases from J, with 13 bases between. This CDR3 region has 14 residues. This CDR3 is CASSQPGPHNEQFF. The DNA of the CDR3 is TGTGCCAGCAGTCAGCCGGGACCTCACAATGAGCAGTTCTTC.

CDR3 nucleotide sequence: TGTGCCAGCAGCCATTACAGGGGGAACACTGAAGCTTTCTTT. Its protein is CASSHYRGNTEAFF. V gene TRBV14 combines with J gene TRBJ1-1; 7 positions agree with TRBD1. Germline CDR1 SGHDN, CDR2 FVKESK. The trim removed 3 bases at V and 1 base at J, leaving 2 bases unmatched. This CDR3 is built from 14 residues.